These 15 T cell receptor beta chains were sequenced from one sample in a study of regulatory T cells in long-lasting Graves disease. Sequencing libraries for TCR beta were prepared with iRepertoire HTBI primers and Arm-PCR of CDR3 regions. MiXCR, run by TCRdb on the multiplex PCR reads, gives a single entry per CDR3 protein. Of approximately 390,000 distinct CDR3 sequences in the sample, about a sixth were seen once. The sample's time point: newly diagnosed GD, antithyroid drugs for less than 3 months. Extracted PBMC RNA gave rise to the TCR library. These data are also associated with another study on T cells in Graves' hyperthyroidism and ophthalmopathy.

This specimen was peripheral blood mononuclear cells (PBMCs), taken at new diagnosis, from a patient treated with antithyroid drugs. These TCRs come from a woman under 30 with Graves disease.

Many counts were recorded for this clonotype. This chain joins TRBV12-3 or TRBV12-4 and TRBJ1-5, with a weak D call TRBD1 (6 bases). Trimming removed 6 bases from V and 3 bases from J, with 18 bases in between. The CDR3 has 16 amino acids. CDR3 in DNA: TGTGCCAGCAGCCTTGGACAGACCGTGAACAATCAGCCCCAGCATTTT. Its protein product is CASSLGQTVNNQPQHF.

V usage is TRBV5-1 and J usage is TRBJ2-1; D perhaps matches TRBD2 (5 bases). From germline, CDR1 is SGHRS and CDR2 YFSETQ. V lost 1 base and J 9 bases, leaving 11 bases between the germline ends. This CDR3 spans 13 amino acids. DNA for the CDR3: TGCGCCAGCAGCTTGATCGAGGGAGTTGAGCAGTTCTTC. This codes for CASSLIEGVEQFF.

This clonotype was counted a few times. The chain has TRBV7-3 and TRBJ2-1, with TRBD1 matching over 8 bases. Per the germline V gene, CDR1 is SGHTA and CDR2 is FQGTGA. V lost 5 bases and J lost 6; bases outside the gene matches: 6. The CDR3 sequence is 14 residues long. CDR3 in amino acids: CASSPPGTGNEQFF. For the CDR3, the DNA is TGTGCCAGCAGCCCGCCCGGGACAGGCAATGAGCAGTTCTTC. Together with reference TRBV7-3 and TRBJ2-1, the CDR3 gives the full variable domain: GAGVSQTPSNKVTEKGKYVELRCDPISGHTALYWYRQSLGQGPEFLIYFQGTGAADDSGLPNDRFFAVRPEGSVSTLKIQRTERGDSAVYLCASSPPGTGNEQFFGPGTRLTVL.

This clonotype was detected ten times or more. The rearrangement uses TRBV6-1 and TRBJ2-5, with 11 bases that match TRBD2. The CDR3 covers 15 residues. The V segment lost 4 bases and the J segment 4 bases; nucleotides outside the gene matches: 5. Per germline, CDR1 MNHNS and CDR2 SASEGT. CDR3 bases: TGTGCCAGCAGTGCATCTAGCGGGAGGCGAGAGACCCAGTACTTC. This gives the protein CASSASSGRRETQYF.

In this sample, this clonotype turned up many times. This sequence joins TRBV5-1 and TRBJ1-1; 8 bases match TRBD1. Per germline, CDR1 SGHRS and CDR2 YFSETQ. V shed 4 bases and J 6 bases; nucleotides not matched to a gene: 11. This CDR3 is 15 amino acids long. The CDR3 nucleotides read TGCGCCAGCAGCACGGGACAGGCGGCTGGCGCTGAAGCTTTCTTT. Its protein product is CASSTGQAAGAEAFF.

As concerns this clonotype: Lacking the conserved final phenylalanine or tryptophan, this CDR3 likely reflects a read error. The chain has TRBV18 and TRBJ1-2; TRBD1 might be the D (5 bases). Trimming cost V 4 bases and J 5 bases, with 14 bases left between them. The CDR3 has 14 amino acids. CDR1 and CDR2 (germline): KGHSH, LQKENI. The CDR3 nucleotides read TGTGCCAGCTCACAGGGGACTGGGACGTATGGCTACACCTTA. This encodes CASSQGTGTYGYTL.

This clonotype appeared many times. The chain joins TRBV29-1 to TRBJ1-1; weak D call: TRBD1 (5 bases). Germline V gives CDR1 SQVTM, CDR2 ANQGSEA. This CDR3 comprises 11 residues. V was shortened by 8 bases and J by 4 bases, with 11 bases between the two germline ends. CDR3 sequence (DNA): TGCAGCTACCGGACACCCACTGAAGCTTTCTTT. Protein: CSYRTPTEAFF.

This clonotype was seen at least ten times. The V and J genes are TRBV30 and TRBJ1-1; TRBD1 matches 7 bases. The junction had 5 bases not matched to a gene; V was cut back by 3 bases and J by 4 bases. Germline CDR1 and CDR2: GTSNPN and SVGIG (reference sequence). The CDR3 has 13 amino acids. CDR3 DNA sequence: TGTGCCTGGAGGGCAGGGGGAGGCACTGAAGCTTTCTTT. Protein: CAWRAGGGTEAFF.

The chain links TRBV24-1 to TRBJ2-1, with 11 bases identical to TRBD1. After removal of 4 bases from V and 8 bases from J, the junction contained 9 bases not matched to a gene. CDR1 and CDR2 (germline): KGHDR, SFDVKD. There are 16 residues in the CDR3. CDR3 sequence (DNA): TGTGCCACCAGTGACTCCGGGACAGGGGGTTTCGATGAGCAGTTCTTC. Protein: CATSDSGTGGFDEQFF.

This clonotype appeared many times. The chain joins TRBV20-1 to TRBJ2-5; D unresolved. Germline-derived CDR1 and CDR2 are DFQATT and SNEGSKA (reference sequence). V was pared by 3 bases and J by 4 bases, with 12 bases between. The CDR3 loop spans 13 amino acids. The CDR3 nucleotides read TGCAGTGCTAGTAGGGTCATAGGAGAGACCCAGTACTTC. This translates into CSASRVIGETQYF.

This clonotype showed up many times. The chain carries TRBV20-1 and TRBJ2-3; the D gene is possibly TRBD2 (6 bases). Trimming shortened V by 5 bases and J by 4 bases, and 19 bases separated the two germline ends. Germline V gene lookup returns CDR1 DFQATT and CDR2 SNEGSKA (reference sequence). The CDR3 spans 15 residues. In DNA, the CDR3 is TGCAGTGCTGCGAAGGACGGGAGTACAGCAGATACGCAGTATTTT. Its translation is CSAAKDGSTADTQYF.

The V and J genes are TRBV6-5 and TRBJ1-4, with TRBD1 as a possible D gene (5 bases). Germline-derived CDR1 and CDR2 are MNHEY and SVGAGI. V gave up 4 bases and J gave up 3 bases, with 12 bases separating them. The CDR3 extends over 15 amino acids. The CDR3 coding sequence is TGTGCCAGCAGTTCTGATCAGGGCTCTAATGAAAAACTGTTTTTT. Translating gives CASSSDQGSNEKLFF.

This clonotype has more than one count but fewer than ten. Possible read error: a much larger clone is one base away. This rearrangement joins TRBV13 to TRBJ1-1, with 7 bases identical to TRBD1. Trimming cost V 0 bases and J 4 bases; bases outside gene matches: 2. This CDR3 contains 14 residues. Per germline, CDR1 PRHDT and CDR2 FYEKMQ (reference sequence). The CDR3 DNA follows: TGTGCCAGCAGCTTAGGAGCAGGGGGCACTGAAGCTTTCTTT. Its translation: CASSLGAGGTEAFF. Variable domain in full (rest from reference TRBV13 and TRBJ1-1): AAGVIQSPRHLIKEKRETATLKCYPIPRHDTVYWYQQGPGQDPQFLISFYEKMQSDKGSIPDRFSAQQFSDYHSELNMSSLELGDSALYFCASSLGAGGTEAFFGQGTRLTVV.

The chain combines TRBV28 with TRBJ1-1; D unclear. This CDR3 contains 14 residues. V gave up 1 base and J gave up 1 base, with 7 bases separating them. The germline V gene has CDR1 MDHEN and CDR2 SYDVKM. The CDR3: CASSLFGENTEAFF. The DNA for the CDR3 is TGTGCCAGCAGTTTATTCGGTGAGAACACTGAAGCTTTCTTT.

Many counts were recorded for this clonotype. The rearrangement joins TRBV20-1 to TRBJ2-7, with 13 bases that match TRBD2. The V gene's germline CDR1 is DFQATT and CDR2 SNEGSKA (reference sequence). The J segment lost 2 bases and the V segment lost 6 bases, leaving 7 bases of the junction unmatched. This CDR3 is built from 15 residues. The CDR3: CSAQGLAGSPYEQYF. The DNA for the CDR3 is TGCAGTGCCCAGGGACTAGCGGGATCTCCCTACGAGCAGTACTTC.